Shown below are 5 T cell receptor beta chains from a single sample sequenced in a study of blood T cell repertoires in COVID-19. The repertoire was sequenced with immunoSEQ multiplex PCR; TCRdb's copy has only in-frame clones and lacks some. The data show about 240,000 clones, around 85% seen once. The sample was peripheral blood. The receptors come from a man aged 55 to 70 with acute or convalescent COVID-19.

Points on this clone: Other DNA sequences in this sample translate to the same CDR3. V and J are TRBV27 and TRBJ2-7; 7 bases fit TRBD1. Germline values: CDR1 MNHEY, CDR2 SMNVEV (reference sequence). The CDR3 totals 14 residues. The J segment lost 5 bases and the V segment lost 3 bases, leaving 7 bases of the junction unmatched. CDR3 residues: CASSLSRGRDEQYF. The CDR3 DNA reads as TGTGCCAGCAGTTTGAGCAGGGGGAGAGACGAGCAGTACTTC.

In its sample, this clone was seen once. The V call is TRBV18, the J call TRBJ2-3, with no clear D. Germline CDR1 and CDR2: KGHSH and LQKENI. The V end lost 6 bases, the J end lost 10 bases, and 17 bases lay between the germline ends. There are 13 residues in the CDR3. The CDR3 loop is CASSSRSPQAQYF. CDR3 DNA: TGTGCCAGCTCCTCCAGGTCTCCCCAGGCGCAGTATTTT. Complete variable domain (other parts from reference TRBV18 and TRBJ2-3): NAGVMQNPRHLVRRRGQEARLRCSPMKGHSHVYWYRQLPEEGLKFMVYLQKENIIDESGMPKERFSAEFPKEGPSILRIQQVVRGDSAAYFCASSSRSPQAQYFGPGTRLTVL.

The rearrangement uses TRBV5-1 and TRBJ2-1; D is perhaps TRBD2 (6 bases). The V and J ends lost 5 bases and 0 bases respectively, with 12 bases between them. The CDR3 spans 15 residues. Germline CDR1 reads SGHRS; CDR2 reads YFSETQ. The CDR3 reads CASRTTGSSYNEQFF. The CDR3 coding sequence is TGCGCCAGCAGAACGACCGGGAGCTCCTACAATGAGCAGTTCTTC.

V and J are TRBV20-1 and TRBJ1-5, with unresolved D. This CDR3 is built from 11 residues. V lost 2 bases and J 6 bases, leaving 5 bases between the germline ends. Germline V CDR1 and CDR2: DFQATT, SNEGSKA (reference sequence). CDR3 coding DNA: TGCAGTGCTAGACGGGGTCAGCCCCAGCATTTT. This codes for CSARRGQPQHF.

The chain couples TRBV3-1 (or the pseudogene TRBV3-2) to TRBJ2-1; 9 nucleotides line up with TRBD1. CDR3 length: 16 residues. Losses at the gene ends were 3 bases for V and 7 bases for J; bases not matched to a gene: 10. The germline V gene encodes CDR1 LGHDT and CDR2 YNNKEL (reference sequence). CDR3 loop: CASSQLRDRARNEQFF. Here the CDR3 DNA reads TGTGCCAGCAGCCAGCTCCGGGACAGGGCAAGGAATGAGCAGTTCTTC.